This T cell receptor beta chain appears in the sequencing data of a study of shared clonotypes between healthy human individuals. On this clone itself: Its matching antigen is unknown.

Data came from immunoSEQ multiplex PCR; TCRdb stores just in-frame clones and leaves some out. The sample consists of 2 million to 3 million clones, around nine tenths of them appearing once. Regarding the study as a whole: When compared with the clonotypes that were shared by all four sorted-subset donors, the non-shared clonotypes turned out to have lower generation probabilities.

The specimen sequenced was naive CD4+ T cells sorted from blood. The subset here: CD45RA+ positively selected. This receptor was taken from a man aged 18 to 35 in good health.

CDR3 loop: CASSRVYGYTF. The DNA of the CDR3 is TGTGCCAGCAGCAGGGTCTATGGCTACACCTTC. This chain uses TRBV28 with TRBJ1-2; a weak D match, TRBD1 (5 bases). Germline V gene data show CDR1 as MDHEN and CDR2 as SYDVKM. The CDR3 is made up of 11 amino acids. V lost 6 bases, J lost 4 bases, and 6 bases lay in between.